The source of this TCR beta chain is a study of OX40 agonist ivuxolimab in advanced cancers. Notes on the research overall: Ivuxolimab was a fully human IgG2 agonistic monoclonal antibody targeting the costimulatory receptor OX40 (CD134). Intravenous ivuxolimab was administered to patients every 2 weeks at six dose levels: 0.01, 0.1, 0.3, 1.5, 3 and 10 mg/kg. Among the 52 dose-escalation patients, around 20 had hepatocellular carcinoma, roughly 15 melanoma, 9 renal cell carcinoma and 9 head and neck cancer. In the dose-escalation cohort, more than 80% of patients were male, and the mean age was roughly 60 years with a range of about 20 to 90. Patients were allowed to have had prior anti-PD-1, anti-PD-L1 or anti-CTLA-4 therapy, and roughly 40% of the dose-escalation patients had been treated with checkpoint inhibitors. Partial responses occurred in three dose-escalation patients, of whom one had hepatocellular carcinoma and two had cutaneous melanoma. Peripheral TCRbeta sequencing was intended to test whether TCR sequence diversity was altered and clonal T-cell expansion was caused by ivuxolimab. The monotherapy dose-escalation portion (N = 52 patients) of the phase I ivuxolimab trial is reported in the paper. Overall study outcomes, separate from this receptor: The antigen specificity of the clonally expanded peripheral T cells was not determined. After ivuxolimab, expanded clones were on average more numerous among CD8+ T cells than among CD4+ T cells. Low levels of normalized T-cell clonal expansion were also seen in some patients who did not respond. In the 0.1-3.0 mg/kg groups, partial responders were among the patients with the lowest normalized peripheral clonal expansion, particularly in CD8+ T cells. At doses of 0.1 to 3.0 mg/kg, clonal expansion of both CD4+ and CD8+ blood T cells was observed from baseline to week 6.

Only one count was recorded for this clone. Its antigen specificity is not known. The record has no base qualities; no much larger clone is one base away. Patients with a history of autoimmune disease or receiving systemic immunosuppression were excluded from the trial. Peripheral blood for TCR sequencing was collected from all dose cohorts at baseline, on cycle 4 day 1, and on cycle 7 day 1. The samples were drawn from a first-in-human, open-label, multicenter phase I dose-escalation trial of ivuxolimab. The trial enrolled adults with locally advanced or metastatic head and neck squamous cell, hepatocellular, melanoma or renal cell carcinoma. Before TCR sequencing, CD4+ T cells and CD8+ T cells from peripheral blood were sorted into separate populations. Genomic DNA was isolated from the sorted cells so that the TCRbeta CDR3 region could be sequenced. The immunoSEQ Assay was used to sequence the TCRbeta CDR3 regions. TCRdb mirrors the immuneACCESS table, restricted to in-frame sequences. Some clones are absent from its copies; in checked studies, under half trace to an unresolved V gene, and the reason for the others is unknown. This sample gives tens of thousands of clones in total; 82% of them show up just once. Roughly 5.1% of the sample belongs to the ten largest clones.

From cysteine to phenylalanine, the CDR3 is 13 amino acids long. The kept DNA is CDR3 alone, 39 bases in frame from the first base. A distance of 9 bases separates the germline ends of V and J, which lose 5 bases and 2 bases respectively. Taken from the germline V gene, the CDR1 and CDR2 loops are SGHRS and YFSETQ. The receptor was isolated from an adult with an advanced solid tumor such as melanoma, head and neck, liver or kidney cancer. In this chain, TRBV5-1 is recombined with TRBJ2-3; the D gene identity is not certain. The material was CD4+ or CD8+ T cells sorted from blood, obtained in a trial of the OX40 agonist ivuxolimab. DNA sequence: TGCGCCAGCAGTCCCAAGACCACAGATACGCAGTATTTT. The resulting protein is CASSPKTTDTQYF. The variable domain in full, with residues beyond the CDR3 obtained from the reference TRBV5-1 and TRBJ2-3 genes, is KAGVTQTPRYLIKTRGQQVTLSCSPISGHRSVSWYQQTPGQGLQFLFEYFSETQRNKGNFPGRFSGRQFSNSRSEMNVSTLELGDSALYLCASSPKTTDTQYFGPGTRLTVL.